This TCR beta chain was recorded in a study of graft-versus-host responses after intestinal transplantation. CDR3 size: 14 residues. V lost 1 base to trimming and J lost 4 bases, with 8 bases between them. Germline CDR1 reads LNHDA; CDR2 reads SQIVND (reference sequence). Once graft tissue had been processed, intraepithelial and lamina propria lymphocytes were released. Profiling relied on immunoSEQ multiplex PCR, and the TCRdb table lists in-frame clones only, not all of them. Of roughly 15,000 clones listed, 80% are singletons. This sequence joins TRBV19 and TRBJ1-5; perhaps TRBD1 as D (5 bases). The sample in question was ileum tissue, obtained about 100 days after intestinal transplant. This TCR was sampled from a human patient who received an intestinal transplant, so some T cells may come from the graft donor. Here the CDR3 reads CASSIVGGNQPQHF. CDR3 in DNA: TGTGCCAGTAGTATAGTGGGGGGGAATCAGCCCCAGCATTTT.